These 28 T cell receptor beta chains share one sample of origin, sequenced in a study of blood T cell repertoires in COVID-19. Method: immunoSEQ multiplex PCR; TCRdb's copy keeps in-frame clones and lacks some. Among tens of thousands of clones listed, roughly four fifths were seen once. Specimen: peripheral blood. The receptors here all came from a man between 60 and 75 years old with acute or convalescent COVID-19.

The chain joins TRBV4-3 to TRBJ1-2; TRBD1 might be the D (6 bases). The V gene's germline CDR1 is LGHNA and CDR2 YSLEER. This CDR3 is 16 amino acids long. The V end lost 0 bases, the J end lost 8 bases, and 19 bases lay between the germline ends. CDR3 sequence: CASSQDRRGGRGGYTF. The CDR3 nucleotides read TGCGCCAGCAGCCAAGATAGGAGGGGGGGGCGTGGAGGCTACACCTTC.

The genes are TRBV5-1 and TRBJ1-2; 7 bases align to TRBD1. J was trimmed by 7 bases and V by 5 bases; bases with no gene match: 11. Germline V lookup: CDR1 SGHRS, CDR2 YFSETQ. CDR3 length equals 14 residues. Here the CDR3 DNA reads TGCGCCAGCAGTCCATCTGACAGGGATTTTGGCTACACCTTC. This encodes CASSPSDRDFGYTF.

A single count supports this clone. The chain carries TRBV10-3 and TRBJ2-7; 9 bases agree with TRBD2. V trimming: 5 bases; J trimming: 4 bases; junction bases outside the gene matches: 6. Per the germline V gene, CDR1 is ENHRY and CDR2 is SYGVKD. This CDR3 has 14 amino acids. CDR3 nucleotides: TGTGCCATCAGTTCCGGGACTAGCTATTACGAGCAGTACTTC. It translates to CAISSGTSYYEQYF.

This sequence joins TRBV19 and TRBJ1-1, with TRBD1 matching 7 bases. The CDR3 loop spans 14 amino acids. Germline CDR1 LNHDA, CDR2 SQIVND (reference sequence). V lost 6 bases and J lost 2; bases outside the gene matches: 6. The CDR3 loop reads CASSPQGFNTEAFF. CDR3 DNA sequence: TGTGCCAGTAGCCCACAGGGGTTCAACACTGAAGCTTTCTTT.

J is TRBJ2-5 and V is TRBV7-2; tentatively, D is TRBD2 (6 bases). The V gene's germline CDR1 is SGHTA and CDR2 FQGNSA. This CDR3 region has 14 residues. V lost 6 bases to trimming and J lost 7 bases, with 18 bases between them. CDR3 coding DNA: TGTGCCAGCAGTCCACCGTCAGGGCGGGGGACCCAGTACTTC. It encodes CASSPPSGRGTQYF.

The sample holds a few counts of this clone. This rearrangement joins TRBV7-2 to TRBJ1-5, with D hard to call. V lost 5 bases, J lost 3 bases, and 5 bases lay in between. Germline CDR1 SGHTA, CDR2 FQGNSA. The CDR3 runs to 12 residues. This chain's CDR3 is CASSLLNQPQHF. The CDR3 DNA sequence: TGTGCCAGCAGCCTCCTCAATCAGCCCCAGCATTTT.

The chain links TRBV27 to TRBJ2-1; 8 bases fit TRBD2. This CDR3 has 14 amino acids. J lost 4 bases, V lost 6 bases, and 5 bases had no gene match. CDR1 MNHEY and CDR2 SMNVEV come from the germline V gene (reference sequence). For the CDR3, the DNA is TGTGCCAGCAGCCTTCGCGGGGGGTACAATGAGCAGTTCTTC. Residues: CASSLRGGYNEQFF.

This chain links TRBV19 with TRBJ2-5; TRBD1 aligns across 11 bases. CDR1 is LNHDA, CDR2 SQIVND, per germline (reference sequence). CDR3 length: 13 amino acids. The V gene end was trimmed by 9 bases and the J gene end by 4 bases; junction bases not matched to a gene: 4. The CDR3 nucleotides read TGTGCCAGCAGGGACAGGGGGAGAGAGACCCAGTACTTC. It is translated as CASRDRGRETQYF.

The CDR3 DNA reads TGTGCCAGCATTCCCAGACAGGATAACACTGAAGCTTTCTTT. Encoded protein: CASIPRQDNTEAFF. J is TRBJ1-1 and V is TRBV6-6; D may be TRBD1 (6 bases). Germline CDR1 is MNHNY and CDR2 is SVGAGI (reference sequence). This CDR3 region has 14 residues. With 7 bases removed from V and 2 bases from J, the gap between germline ends came to 14 bases.

The chain carries TRBV7-2 and TRBJ2-7, with 8 positions matching TRBD2. CDR1 and CDR2 from the germline V gene are SGHTA and FQGNSA. This CDR3 is built from 14 residues. Germline trimming cut 4 bases from V and 2 bases from J; bases unmatched to any gene: 4. CDR3 in amino acids: CASSYQRGTYEQYF. CDR3 nucleotide sequence: TGTGCCAGCAGCTATCAGCGGGGGACCTACGAGCAGTACTTC.

The rearrangement links TRBV7-8 to TRBJ1-2; D may be TRBD1 (5 bases). V lost 0 bases, J lost 6 bases, and 14 bases lay in between. Germline loops: CDR1 SGHVS, CDR2 FQNEAQ. The CDR3 is 15 amino acids. This CDR3 reads CASSLADPGRDGYTF. The CDR3 DNA reads TGTGCCAGCAGCTTAGCGGACCCAGGGAGGGATGGCTACACCTTC.

The chain joins TRBV28 to TRBJ2-2; 8 bases agree with TRBD1. Germline CDR1 and CDR2: MDHEN and SYDVKM. CDR3 size: 19 residues. J lost 1 base, V lost 5 bases, and 15 bases had no gene match. CDR3 amino acids: CASSGDIWTGKKNTGELFF. The CDR3 bases are TGTGCCAGCAGTGGGGACATTTGGACAGGGAAGAAGAACACCGGGGAGCTGTTTTTT.

The chain couples TRBV23-1 to TRBJ2-7; D possibly corresponds to TRBD2 (7 bases). TRBV23-1 is identified as an open reading frame with a role that is uncertain. This CDR3 is built from 14 residues. Between the trimmed V and J ends, which lost 4 bases and 5 bases, there was a span of 15 bases. The CDR3 reads CASSLRGGTNEQYF. As DNA, the CDR3 is TGCGCCAGCAGTCTTAGGGGGGGAACCAACGAGCAGTACTTC.

The V gene is TRBV2, the J gene TRBJ2-5, with TRBD1 as a possible D gene (5 bases). Germline V gene lookup returns CDR1 SNHLY and CDR2 FYNNEI. Trimming pared 4 bases from V and 4 bases from J, leaving 13 bases between. The CDR3 spans 14 residues. The CDR3 is CASSGGLSLETQYF. In nucleotides, the CDR3 is TGTGCCAGCAGTGGGGGCCTATCTCTAGAGACCCAGTACTTC. The variable domain in full, completed from reference TRBV2 and TRBJ2-5, reads EPEVTQTPSHQVTQMGQEVILRCVPISNHLYFYWYRQILGQKVEFLVSFYNNEISEKSEIFDDQFSVERPDGSNFTLKIRSTKLEDSAMYFCASSGGLSLETQYFGPGTRLLVL.

The J gene is TRBJ2-5, the V gene TRBV19; tentatively, D is TRBD2 (6 bases). This CDR3 has 13 residues. Germline lookup yields CDR1 LNHDA and CDR2 SQIVND (reference sequence). Trimming shortened V by 4 bases and J by 5 bases, and 11 bases separated the two germline ends. The CDR3 DNA follows: TGTGCCAGTAGTACACGGGGGATTGAGACCCAGTACTTC. Translation gives CASSTRGIETQYF. Drawing the rest from reference TRBV19 and TRBJ2-5, the complete variable domain is DGGITQSPKYLFRKEGQNVTLSCEQNLNHDAMYWYRQDPGQGLRLIYYSQIVNDFQKGDIAEGYSVSREKKESFPLTVTSAQKNPTAFYLCASSTRGIETQYFGPGTRLLVL.

Worth noting for this clone: The same CDR3 can be traced to other DNA sequences in this sample. This chain uses TRBV7-2 with TRBJ2-7; 12 nucleotides agree with TRBD2. The germline V gene encodes CDR1 SGHTA and CDR2 FQGNSA. The CDR3 is 14 residues long. The ends lost 4 bases at V and 7 bases at J; junction bases unmatched: 5. The DNA of the CDR3 is TGTGCCAGCAGCTCTAGCGGGGGGGCGGGGGAGCAGTACTTC. Its protein is CASSSSGGAGEQYF.

The J gene is TRBJ1-5, the V gene TRBV29-1, with 8 bases lining up with TRBD1. Germline trimming cut 4 bases from V and 4 bases from J; bases unmatched to any gene: 6. CDR3 length equals 14 residues. The germline V gene has CDR1 SQVTM and CDR2 ANQGSEA. CDR3 loop: CSVVSGGANQPQHF. As DNA, the CDR3 is TGCAGCGTTGTGTCAGGGGGCGCGAATCAGCCCCAGCATTTT.

CDR3 sequence: CASSLVGTADQETQYF. In DNA form, the CDR3 reads TGTGCCAGCAGCTTGGTCGGGACAGCGGACCAAGAGACCCAGTACTTC. This sequence joins TRBV5-6 and TRBJ2-5; 7 bases align to TRBD1. Germline CDR1 and CDR2: SGHDT and YYEEEE. The CDR3 has 16 amino acids. The V gene end was trimmed by 0 bases and the J gene end by 0 bases; junction bases not matched to a gene: 5.

The V and J genes are TRBV30 and TRBJ1-2, with 8 nucleotides matching TRBD1. The junction had 0 bases not matched to a gene; V was cut back by 5 bases and J by 4 bases. Germline V CDR1 and CDR2: GTSNPN, SVGIG (reference sequence). This CDR3 is 11 amino acids long. The CDR3 DNA reads as TGTGCCTGGGGGACAGGCTATGGCTACACCTTC. It codes for CAWGTGYGYTF.

The chain is built from TRBV7-8 and TRBJ1-6; D gene ambiguous. The germline V gene has CDR1 SGHVS and CDR2 FQNEAQ. This CDR3 comprises 15 residues. Trimming cost V 0 bases and J 7 bases, with 10 bases left between them. Here the CDR3 reads CASSLAQITNSPLHF. CDR3 sequence (DNA): TGTGCCAGCAGCTTAGCGCAGATCACGAATTCACCCCTCCACTTT.

The chain couples TRBV19 to TRBJ1-1; D might be TRBD1 (5 bases). The germline CDR1 and CDR2 sequences are LNHDA and SQIVND (reference sequence). Trimming stripped 5 bases from V and 6 bases from J, with 19 bases between. This CDR3 comprises 15 residues. The CDR3 DNA follows: TGTGCCAGTAGTGTCCCCCAGGGATTTCCCCCTGAAGCTTTCTTT. Amino acids: CASSVPQGFPPEAFF.

This chain connects TRBV19 to TRBJ1-5, with TRBD1 identical over 9 bases. Germline V gives CDR1 LNHDA, CDR2 SQIVND (reference sequence). The trim removed 7 bases at V and 8 bases at J, leaving 9 bases unmatched. This CDR3 is 14 amino acids long. The CDR3 protein is CASTPGQGRKPQHF. The CDR3 bases are TGTGCCAGTACCCCGGGACAGGGTCGAAAGCCCCAGCATTTT. The full variable domain, with the rest looked up from reference TRBV19 and TRBJ1-5, is DGGITQSPKYLFRKEGQNVTLSCEQNLNHDAMYWYRQDPGQGLRLIYYSQIVNDFQKGDIAEGYSVSREKKESFPLTVTSAQKNPTAFYLCASTPGQGRKPQHFGDGTRLSIL.

Of note for this clone: At one boundary the junction diverges from the germline segment, which might be a read error. V and J are TRBV7-7 and TRBJ1-4; 9 positions match TRBD1. The CDR3 sequence is 15 residues long. Germline V gives CDR1 SSHAT, CDR2 FNYEAQ (reference sequence). CDR3 protein: CASSAGTGSNEKLFF. The CDR3 nucleotides are TGTGCTAGCAGCGCAGGGACAGGGTCTAATGAAAAACTGTTTTTT.

This clone was seen more than once but under ten times. The chain uses TRBV7-2 and TRBJ2-3; TRBD2 matches 10 bases. The germline V gene has CDR1 SGHTA and CDR2 FQGNSA. The CDR3 is made up of 17 amino acids. V lost 0 bases and J lost 5; bases outside the gene matches: 8. For the CDR3, the DNA is TGTGCCAGCAGCTTAGCGCTAAGCGGGGGGGCCCAAGATACGCAGTATTTT. Encoded protein: CASSLALSGGAQDTQYF.

Here the CDR3 reads CASSYGHSRETQYF. The CDR3 DNA reads TGTGCCAGCTCCTACGGACACTCCCGGGAGACCCAGTACTTC. The chain combines TRBV18 with TRBJ2-5, with D possibly TRBD1 on 5 matching bases. The V gene lost 6 bases and the J gene lost 5 bases, with 16 bases spanning the gap. Germline V gives CDR1 KGHSH, CDR2 LQKENI. The CDR3 runs to 14 residues.

The chain uses TRBV19 and TRBJ1-1, with D perhaps matching TRBD1 (6 bases). Germline CDR1 and CDR2: LNHDA and SQIVND (reference sequence). Trimming removed 8 bases at V and 5 bases at J, with 21 bases between. The length of the CDR3 is 15 residues. CDR3 coding DNA: TGTGCCAGTGGAGGGGGGGGCGCCGGTGAAACTGAAGCTTTCTTT. As protein: CASGGGGAGETEAFF.

The chain has TRBV28 and TRBJ1-6; TRBD1 is a possible D gene (6 bases). With 6 bases removed from V and 10 bases from J, the gap between germline ends came to 16 bases. The CDR3 is made up of 14 amino acids. The germline gives CDR1 MDHEN, CDR2 SYDVKM. In DNA, the CDR3 is TGTGCCAGCAGCTCTGGGCAGGGGTTATCACCCCTCCACTTT. It encodes CASSSGQGLSPLHF. The full variable domain, completed using reference TRBV28 and TRBJ1-6, is DVKVTQSSRYLVKRTGEKVFLECVQDMDHENMFWYRQDPGLGLRLIYFSYDVKMKEKGDIPEGYSVSREKKERFSLILESASTNQTSMYLCASSSGQGLSPLHFGNGTRLTVT.

The rearrangement links TRBV19 to TRBJ1-1, with TRBD1 matching 8 bases. The CDR3 extends over 14 amino acids. Germline V lookup: CDR1 LNHDA, CDR2 SQIVND (reference sequence). With V trimmed by 6 bases and J by 4 bases, 7 bases remained unmatched. CDR3 sequence: CASRGGQGSTEAFF. The CDR3 DNA reads as TGTGCCAGTAGAGGTGGACAGGGAAGCACTGAAGCTTTCTTT. Using reference TRBV19 and TRBJ1-1 for the parts outside the CDR3, the full variable domain is DGGITQSPKYLFRKEGQNVTLSCEQNLNHDAMYWYRQDPGQGLRLIYYSQIVNDFQKGDIAEGYSVSREKKESFPLTVTSAQKNPTAFYLCASRGGQGSTEAFFGQGTRLTVV.